These 8 T cell receptor beta chains were all obtained from the same sample, sequenced in a study of CD8+ T cells in alopecia areata. Investigators isolated RNA and reverse transcribed it into cDNA to act as the sequencing template. Sequenced by immunoSEQ multiplex PCR; TCRdb stores in-frame clones only, minus some. The sample shows fewer than 100,000 clones, around 44% of them seen only once. The sequenced material came from CD4+ T cells sorted from blood. The receptors originated from a human donor with alopecia areata.

The chain recombines TRBV30 with TRBJ2-3; the D gene is possibly TRBD1 (5 bases). This CDR3 is 16 amino acids long. Trimming pared 0 bases from V and 2 bases from J, leaving 15 bases between. Germline V gene sequence: CDR1 GTSNPN, CDR2 SVGIG (reference sequence). CDR3 nucleotides: TGTGCCTGGAGTGTAATGGGGCTGGTTCTCACAGATACGCAGTATTTT. Translating gives CAWSVMGLVLTDTQYF.

The V and J genes are TRBV27 and TRBJ2-5, with D maybe TRBD2 (5 bases). This CDR3 has 11 residues. Germline V gene data show CDR1 as MNHEY and CDR2 as SMNVEV (reference sequence). With 4 bases removed from V and 7 bases from J, the gap between germline ends came to 7 bases. CDR3 sequence: CASSSRGTQYF. CDR3 DNA sequence: TGTGCCAGCAGTTCCCGGGGGACCCAGTACTTC.

J is TRBJ1-1 and V is TRBV29-1; a possible D gene is TRBD1 (5 bases). Deletions cut 6 bases from V and 5 bases from J, with 10 bases between. The CDR3 sequence is 11 residues long. CDR1 and CDR2 (germline): SQVTM, ANQGSEA. The DNA of the CDR3 is TGCAGCGTGCAGGGTTTTACTGAAGCTTTCTTT. It is translated as CSVQGFTEAFF.

A few counts support this clone. V and J are TRBV29-1 and TRBJ1-2, with 9 positions matching TRBD1. V gave up 7 bases and J gave up 4 bases; unmatched junction bases: 10. There are 14 residues in the CDR3. Germline CDR1 is SQVTM and CDR2 is ANQGSEA. This CDR3 is CSAGRDRASYGYTF. CDR3 nucleotide sequence: TGCAGCGCCGGACGGGACAGGGCCTCCTATGGCTACACCTTC.

This clone occurred a few times. The V gene is TRBV29-1, the J gene TRBJ2-2, with unresolved D. The V end lost 0 bases, the J end lost 5 bases, and 10 bases lay between the germline ends. CDR3 length equals 14 residues. CDR1 is SQVTM, CDR2 ANQGSEA, per germline. This CDR3 reads CSVEDARTTGELFF. The CDR3 DNA is TGCAGCGTTGAAGATGCACGGACGACCGGGGAGCTGTTTTTT.

There are a few counts of this clone. Additional DNA sequences in this sample encode the identical CDR3. J is TRBJ1-1 and V is TRBV29-1; D unclear. Trimming took off 4 bases at V and 4 bases at J, with 13 bases between the two ends. The CDR3 covers 13 residues. Germline lookup yields CDR1 SQVTM and CDR2 ANQGSEA. The CDR3 protein is CSVGTALGTEAFF. The CDR3 DNA reads as TGCAGCGTTGGAACGGCGTTGGGCACTGAAGCTTTCTTT.

This chain uses TRBV30 with TRBJ2-3; D is unresolved. Germline assignment: CDR1 GTSNPN and CDR2 SVGIG (reference sequence). The CDR3 has 11 amino acids. Trimming stripped 1 base from V and 4 bases from J, with 3 bases between. CDR3 sequence reads: CAWSGSDTQYF. CDR3 bases: TGTGCCTGGAGTGGTTCAGATACGCAGTATTTT.

CDR3 sequence: CASSQASYEAVAGELFF. The CDR3 nucleotides are TGCGCCAGCAGCCAAGCCTCGTACGAAGCGGTGGCCGGGGAGCTGTTTTTT. The chain combines TRBV4-1 with TRBJ2-2; perhaps TRBD2 as D (5 bases). CDR3 length: 17 amino acids. The germline gives CDR1 MGHRA, CDR2 YSYEKL. Deletions cut 1 base from V and 6 bases from J, with 18 bases between.